This T cell receptor (beta chain) was sequenced for a study of T-cell memory formation after mild COVID-19. About the study: TCR clustering was largely donor specific.

This clonotype was seen only a few times. Its matching antigen is unknown. Whole-study findings and limits: In second-wave clones peaking day 37, SARS-CoV-2 specificity remained unconfirmed.

The germline V gene encodes CDR1 MNHEY and CDR2 SMNVEV (reference sequence). This CDR3 has 15 amino acids. V was pared by 3 bases and J by 0 bases, with 12 bases between. TCRdb re-analysed the 5' RACE reads in MiXCR, keeping a single row per CDR3 protein. The table has some 440,000 distinct CDR3 sequences, roughly 23% seen once. The sequenced sample consisted of PBMCs or a T cell subset sorted from them (not recorded which). The chain links TRBV27 to TRBJ2-7, with D perhaps given as TRBD1 or TRBD2 (5 bases each). This TCR came from an adult woman who had mild COVID-19 (a few samples of this study predate the infection). Cell type and time point are not known. The CDR3 is CASSFGGGSSYEQYF. The CDR3 bases are TGTGCCAGCAGTTTTGGTGGGGGAAGCTCCTACGAGCAGTACTTC.